The 5 T cell receptor beta chains reported below all come from one sample, sequenced in a study of blood T cell repertoires in COVID-19. Profiling relied on immunoSEQ multiplex PCR, and the TCRdb table lists in-frame clones only, not all of them. The sample lists more than 70,000 clones; about 80% were seen once. The sequenced material came from peripheral blood. Every receptor here comes from an older woman with acute or convalescent COVID-19.

The V gene is TRBV7-3, the J gene TRBJ1-1, with D uncertain. CDR1 is SGHTA and CDR2 is FQGTGA in the germline V gene. V was shortened by 0 bases and J by 3 bases, with 8 bases between the two germline ends. This CDR3 region has 14 residues. DNA of the CDR3: TGTGCCAGCAGCTTAACCGGCGGGTACACTGAAGCTTTCTTT. Protein: CASSLTGGYTEAFF.

This chain connects TRBV5-1 to TRBJ2-1; TRBD2 agrees at 11 bases. The CDR3 totals 15 residues. Germline loops: CDR1 SGHRS, CDR2 YFSETQ. With 4 bases clipped from V and 7 bases from J, the junction kept 7 bases outside the gene matches. This chain's CDR3 is CASSSTSGSRNEQFF. CDR3 DNA: TGCGCCAGCAGCAGTACTAGCGGGAGTAGGAATGAGCAGTTCTTC.

The chain carries TRBV19 and TRBJ2-1, with 7 positions matching TRBD2. This CDR3 has 16 residues. CDR1 and CDR2 from the germline V gene are LNHDA and SQIVND (reference sequence). Trimming at V came to 3 bases and at J to 5 bases, leaving 10 bases not matched to a gene. The CDR3 protein is CASSMLAGALNNEQFF. CDR3 DNA sequence: TGTGCCAGTAGTATGCTGGCGGGAGCCCTTAACAATGAGCAGTTCTTC.

Notes on this clone: No DNA is shown, since the ends of the CDR3 on it are uncertain; the CDR3 is the one TCRdb lists. CDR3 in amino acids: CAWSVGTGSRYF. The chain combines TRBV30 with TRBJ2-7; TRBD1, the table's D call, lacks a check against the DNA. The CDR3 is 12 residues long, counting both termini. Germline V gives CDR1 GTSNPN, CDR2 SVGIG (reference sequence).

This clone has more than one count but fewer than ten. This chain joins TRBV3-1 (or the pseudogene TRBV3-2) and TRBJ2-7; D gene uncertain. This CDR3 spans 13 amino acids. Trimming pared 5 bases from V and 2 bases from J, leaving 10 bases between. CDR1 and CDR2 (germline): LGHDT, YNNKEL (reference sequence). The CDR3: CASSLVGTYEQYF. CDR3 nucleotide sequence: TGTGCCAGCAGCTTGGTGGGCACCTACGAGCAGTACTTC.